The clone carrying this TCR beta chain was seen repeatedly, ten times or more. This record comes from a study of prognosis after radiotherapy for stage I lung cancer. Germline assignment: CDR1 SGHVS and CDR2 FQNEAQ. The CDR3 loop spans 15 amino acids. Trimming took 5 bases from V and 4 from J, leaving 17 bases between them. Genomic DNA provided the template from which TCR beta CDR3 was amplified by two-round multiplex PCR. Round-one PCR had primers specific to each TRBV and TRBJ gene. A single record per CDR3 protein comes from TCRdb applying MiXCR to the multiplex PCR reads. Here the sample spans 20,000 to 30,000 distinct CDR3 sequences, roughly two fifths being singletons.

This sequence was found in a donor aged 50 or older with non-small cell lung cancer. This specimen consisted of PBMCs, obtained before or after stereotactic body radiation therapy (not recorded which). This rearrangement joins TRBV7-8 to TRBJ1-2, with D possibly being TRBD1 (5 bases). The CDR3 protein is CASSPLVGVAYGYTF. For the CDR3, the DNA is TGTGCCAGCAGCCCTCTCGTAGGGGTAGCCTATGGCTACACCTTC.